A selection of T cell receptor beta chains follows, all from one sample in a study of T cells in localized non-small cell lung cancer. TCRdb keeps only in-frame clones here, not all; method: immunoSEQ multiplex PCR. The profile covers 20,000 to 25,000 clones, with more than 85% appearing a single time and over 20% taken by the ten largest. The starting material was PBMCs, obtained before any cancer treatment. The source of these receptors is a man between 40 and 70 years old with stage II squamous cell lung carcinoma. Both conserved end residues are part of each CDR3. Fields, in order: V gene, clone size, D gene, J gene, CDR3 DNA, CDR3 protein. D genes are given only for firm matches. Clone size appears in some rows only: once, few, many, or a class for an expanded clone.

V gene: TRBV19
clone size: NA
D gene: NA
J gene: TRBJ2-5
CDR3 DNA: TGTGCCAGTAGGGATGGGGGGACCCAGTACTTC
CDR3 protein: CASRDGGTQYF

V gene: TRBV2
clone size: once
D gene: TRBD1
J gene: TRBJ2-5
CDR3 DNA: TGTGCCAGCAGTGCTTCCCCCGGGACAGGGGGGGAGACCCAGTACTTC
CDR3 protein: CASSASPGTGGETQYF

V gene: TRBV30
clone size: NA
D gene: NA
J gene: TRBJ2-5
CDR3 DNA: TGTGCCTGGAGTCCACCTCCCGGGCACCAGCAAGAGACCCAGTACTTC
CDR3 protein: CAWSPPPGHQQETQYF

V gene: TRBV10-2
clone size: NA
D gene: NA
J gene: TRBJ1-2
CDR3 DNA: TGCGCCAGCAGTGAGTCCCCGGGAAACTATGGCTACACCTTC
CDR3 protein: CASSESPGNYGYTF

V gene: TRBV5-6
clone size: NA
D gene: NA
J gene: TRBJ1-2
CDR3 DNA: TGTGCCAGCAGCCCCTCGAGGGTGAACTATGGCTACACCTTC
CDR3 protein: CASSPSRVNYGYTF

V gene: TRBV5-1
clone size: NA
D gene: NA
J gene: TRBJ1-3
CDR3 DNA: TGCGCCAGCAGCTCTCTAGGCGGCTTAGGAAACACCATATATTTT
CDR3 protein: CASSSLGGLGNTIYF

V gene: TRBV10-3
clone size: NA
D gene: NA
J gene: TRBJ2-2
CDR3 DNA: TGTGCCATCAGTGATGTCCTTCTAGAGGGGAACACCGGGGAGCTGTTTTTT
CDR3 protein: CAISDVLLEGNTGELFF

V gene: TRBV2
clone size: once
D gene: TRBD2
J gene: TRBJ2-1
CDR3 DNA: TGTGCCAGCAGGGCGAGCGGGGGCCCCTTGGGACAGTTCTTC
CDR3 protein: CASRASGGPLGQFF

V gene: TRBV5-6
clone size: once
D gene: TRBD2
J gene: TRBJ2-1
CDR3 DNA: TGTGCCAGCACCGAGACTAGCGGGTCTAACAATGAGCAGTTCTTC
CDR3 protein: CASTETSGSNNEQFF

V gene: TRBV28
clone size: NA
D gene: NA
J gene: TRBJ1-4
CDR3 DNA: TGTGCCAGCACCCTCCCGCGAGGAAAACTGTTTTTT
CDR3 protein: CASTLPRGKLFF

V gene: TRBV11-2
clone size: NA
D gene: NA
J gene: TRBJ1-2
CDR3 DNA: TGTGCCAGCAGGTCTTCGCGTGGCAGACGGGGCGGCTACACCTTC
CDR3 protein: CASRSSRGRRGGYTF

V gene: TRBV7-9
clone size: NA
D gene: NA
J gene: TRBJ2-1
CDR3 DNA: TGTGCCAGCAGCTCAAGTGGTTCCTATGAGCAGTTCTTC
CDR3 protein: CASSSSGSYEQFF

V gene: TRBV7-2
clone size: NA
D gene: NA
J gene: TRBJ1-2
CDR3 DNA: TGTGCCAGCAGCTTAGAGTGGGACTCGGGCTACACCTTC
CDR3 protein: CASSLEWDSGYTF

V gene: TRBV7-7
clone size: once
D gene: TRBD2
J gene: TRBJ2-5
CDR3 DNA: TGTGCCAGTGCGGGGGGGTCTTATGAGACCCAGTACTTC
CDR3 protein: CASAGGSYETQYF

V gene: TRBV7-6
clone size: NA
D gene: NA
J gene: TRBJ1-1
CDR3 DNA: TGTGCCAGCAGCTTAGAGGGCAGCCCGAACACTGAAGCTTTCTTT
CDR3 protein: CASSLEGSPNTEAFF

V gene: TRBV25-1
clone size: NA
D gene: NA
J gene: TRBJ2-7
CDR3 DNA: TGTGCCAGCAGTGAATGGGCCAAATACGAGCAGTACTTC
CDR3 protein: CASSEWAKYEQYF

V gene: TRBV5-1
clone size: NA
D gene: TRBD1
J gene: TRBJ2-5
CDR3 DNA: TGCGCCAGCAGCCCCCAGGACAGGGGATCTGAGACCCAGTACTTC
CDR3 protein: CASSPQDRGSETQYF

V gene: TRBV10-3
clone size: NA
D gene: TRBD1
J gene: TRBJ1-5
CDR3 DNA: TGTGCCATCAGTGAGCGGGAACAGGGGGCAAATCAGCCCCAGCATTTT
CDR3 protein: CAISEREQGANQPQHF

V gene: TRBV11-2
clone size: NA
D gene: NA
J gene: TRBJ1-2
CDR3 DNA: TGTGCCAGCAGCTTATGGCCTCAGCCTACAACATTCTATGGCTACACCTTC
CDR3 protein: CASSLWPQPTTFYGYTF

V gene: TRBV6-5
clone size: NA
D gene: NA
J gene: TRBJ1-3
CDR3 DNA: TGTGCCAGCAGCAGGGACATGAGCTCTGGAAACACCATATATTTT
CDR3 protein: CASSRDMSSGNTIYF

V gene: TRBV6-6
clone size: once
D gene: NA
J gene: TRBJ1-1
CDR3 DNA: TGTGCCAGCACGATGAACACTGAAGCTTTCTTT
CDR3 protein: CASTMNTEAFF

V gene: TRBV6-1
clone size: NA
D gene: NA
J gene: TRBJ2-4
CDR3 DNA: TGTGCCAGCAGTGAAAGCTTTGGGATCGGGGGTGAAGCCAAAAACATTCAGTACTTC
CDR3 protein: CASSESFGIGGEAKNIQYF

V gene: TRBV19
clone size: NA
D gene: TRBD2
J gene: TRBJ2-1
CDR3 DNA: TGTGCCAGTAGTATAGATCTTGCTAGCGGTTCCTACAATGAGCAGTTCTTC
CDR3 protein: CASSIDLASGSYNEQFF

V gene: TRBV7-8
clone size: NA
D gene: NA
J gene: TRBJ2-3
CDR3 DNA: TGTGCCAGCAGCTTAGACGGAGATACGCAGTATTTT
CDR3 protein: CASSLDGDTQYF

V gene: TRBV5-4
clone size: NA
D gene: NA
J gene: TRBJ1-3
CDR3 DNA: TGTGCCAGCAGCCTTCGGGGGGCTACTTCTGGAAACACCATATATTTT
CDR3 protein: CASSLRGATSGNTIYF

V gene: TRBV7-9
clone size: NA
D gene: NA
J gene: TRBJ2-1
CDR3 DNA: TGTGCCAGCAGCTTAGGGGGAGGCAATGAGCAGTTCTTC
CDR3 protein: CASSLGGGNEQFF

V gene: TRBV7-9
clone size: few
D gene: NA
J gene: TRBJ1-1
CDR3 DNA: TGTGCCAGCAGCTCACCCTGGGGAGGGCCGACTGAAGCTTTCTTT
CDR3 protein: CASSSPWGGPTEAFF

V gene: TRBV28
clone size: NA
D gene: TRBD1
J gene: TRBJ1-4
CDR3 DNA: TGTGCCAGCAGTCAAACAGGGGGCGGTGAAAAACTGTTTTTT
CDR3 protein: CASSQTGGGEKLFF

V gene: TRBV4-2
clone size: NA
D gene: NA
J gene: TRBJ2-7
CDR3 DNA: TGTGCCAGCAGCCAAGATTGGGACAAAGCAGTGTACGAGCAGTACTTC
CDR3 protein: CASSQDWDKAVYEQYF

V gene: TRBV5-6
clone size: NA
D gene: NA
J gene: TRBJ1-4
CDR3 DNA: TGTGCCAGCAGCTCGGCCGGGTTCACTAATGAAAAACTGTTTTTT
CDR3 protein: CASSSAGFTNEKLFF

V gene: TRBV5-5
clone size: NA
D gene: NA
J gene: TRBJ2-7
CDR3 DNA: TGTGCCAGCAGCTTGGGTCCGGGAAGCACCTACGAGCAGTACTTC
CDR3 protein: CASSLGPGSTYEQYF

V gene: TRBV28
clone size: NA
D gene: NA
J gene: TRBJ1-5
CDR3 DNA: TGTGCCAGCAGTGACGTGAGCCAGCCCCAGCATTTT
CDR3 protein: CASSDVSQPQHF

V gene: TRBV4-3
clone size: NA
D gene: NA
J gene: TRBJ1-2
CDR3 DNA: TGCGCCAGCAGCCAAGTTCTGGCAGGGCGCGGCTACACCTTC
CDR3 protein: CASSQVLAGRGYTF

V gene: TRBV5-6
clone size: NA
D gene: TRBD2
J gene: TRBJ2-2
CDR3 DNA: TGTGCCAGCAGCCCCGGGACTAGCGGGGGAACCGGGGAGCTGTTTTTT
CDR3 protein: CASSPGTSGGTGELFF

V gene: TRBV19
clone size: NA
D gene: NA
J gene: TRBJ2-3
CDR3 DNA: TGTGCCAGTAGGGTACAGGCTTCCACAGATACGCAGTATTTT
CDR3 protein: CASRVQASTDTQYF

V gene: TRBV6-6
clone size: NA
D gene: NA
J gene: TRBJ2-4
CDR3 DNA: TGTGCCAGCAGCCTCGGGCAGCTAGCCAAAAACATTCAGTACTTC
CDR3 protein: CASSLGQLAKNIQYF

V gene: TRBV18
clone size: NA
D gene: NA
J gene: TRBJ2-7
CDR3 DNA: TGTGCCAGCTCACCACCCGGGGACTACGAGCAGTACTTC
CDR3 protein: CASSPPGDYEQYF

V gene: TRBV30
clone size: NA
D gene: TRBD2
J gene: TRBJ2-3
CDR3 DNA: TGTGCCAGCATCCCCCACTCTAGCGGACCGCAGTATTTT
CDR3 protein: CASIPHSSGPQYF

V gene: TRBV7-2
clone size: NA
D gene: NA
J gene: TRBJ2-5
CDR3 DNA: TGTGCCAGCAGCTTTTCGGGGTGGGAGACCCAGTACTTC
CDR3 protein: CASSFSGWETQYF

V gene: TRBV28
clone size: NA
D gene: TRBD1
J gene: TRBJ1-2
CDR3 DNA: TGTGCCAGCAGTTCAATTGACAGGGGGGCTAACTATGGCTACACCTTC
CDR3 protein: CASSSIDRGANYGYTF

V gene: TRBV5-5
clone size: NA
D gene: NA
J gene: TRBJ2-1
CDR3 DNA: TGTGCCAGCAGCTTGGCTGCAGGGCGAGTGGAGCAGTTCTTC
CDR3 protein: CASSLAAGRVEQFF

V gene: TRBV9
clone size: NA
D gene: NA
J gene: TRBJ1-2
CDR3 DNA: TGTGCCAGCAGCGGAGGGAGGGGAGGCTATGGCTACACCTTC
CDR3 protein: CASSGGRGGYGYTF

V gene: TRBV13
clone size: NA
D gene: NA
J gene: TRBJ2-3
CDR3 DNA: TGTGCCAGCAGCCCGCGGGGTGGGGATACGCAGTATTTT
CDR3 protein: CASSPRGGDTQYF

V gene: TRBV5-6
clone size: few
D gene: NA
J gene: TRBJ2-7
CDR3 DNA: TGTGCCAGCAGCGAGGACTACAGGGTGTACGAGCAGTACTTC
CDR3 protein: CASSEDYRVYEQYF

V gene: TRBV12-5
clone size: NA
D gene: NA
J gene: TRBJ1-2
CDR3 DNA: TGTGCTAGTGGTTTGCGGGTTGGCTACACCTTC
CDR3 protein: CASGLRVGYTF